These 20 T cell receptor beta chains were sequenced from one sample in a study of regulatory T cells in long-lasting Graves disease. The time point here: persistent/refractory GD, antithyroid drugs over 5 years with positive TRAb. The TCR library used RNA extracted from PBMCs. The TCR beta library used iRepertoire HTBI primers with Arm-PCR amplification of CDR3. TCRdb analysed the multiplex PCR reads with MiXCR anew, one entry per CDR3 protein. This repertoire shows about 470,000 distinct CDR3 sequences, roughly a fifth found once; its top ten account for roughly 7.1%. The sequenced sample was peripheral blood mononuclear cells (PBMCs), obtained when the disease was refractory, from a patient treated with antithyroid drugs. The receptors stem from a female donor with Graves disease.

The CDR3 nucleotides are TGTGCCAGTAGTATGCAGTTGGATCAGCCCCAGCATTTT. This translates into CASSMQLDQPQHF. This sequence joins TRBV19 and TRBJ1-5, with D hard to call. CDR3 size: 13 residues. Germline assignment: CDR1 LNHDA and CDR2 SQIVND (reference sequence). Trimming took off 3 bases at V and 5 bases at J, with 8 bases between the two ends. Complete variable domain (other parts from reference TRBV19 and TRBJ1-5): DGGITQSPKYLFRKEGQNVTLSCEQNLNHDAMYWYRQDPGQGLRLIYYSQIVNDFQKGDIAEGYSVSREKKESFPLTVTSAQKNPTAFYLCASSMQLDQPQHFGDGTRLSIL.

V and J are TRBV24-1 and TRBJ2-3; no clear D. Trimming removed 4 bases at V and 1 base at J, with 5 bases between. This CDR3 contains 13 residues. CDR1 and CDR2 (germline): KGHDR, SFDVKD. CDR3 loop: CATSETGTDTQYF. In nucleotides, the CDR3 is TGTGCCACCAGTGAAACGGGCACAGATACGCAGTATTTT.

This clonotype was detected many times. This chain uses TRBV28 with TRBJ2-5, with 9 bases matching TRBD2. Germline CDR1 reads MDHEN; CDR2 reads SYDVKM. This CDR3 spans 13 amino acids. The V and J ends lost 5 bases and 3 bases, in that order; junction bases with no gene match: 1. As DNA, the CDR3 is TGTGCCAGCAGTCGACTAGCGGAAGAGACCCAGTACTTC. Its protein product is CASSRLAEETQYF.

J is TRBJ2-7 and V is TRBV6-1, with D unclear. V lost 7 bases to trimming and J lost 5 bases, with 12 bases between them. The CDR3 is 12 amino acids. Germline CDR1 reads MNHNS; CDR2 reads SASEGT. CDR3 coding DNA: TGTGCCAGCATCCAACCCCCCCACGAGCAGTACTTC. Its translation: CASIQPPHEQYF.

The chain has TRBV6-2 or TRBV6-3 and TRBJ1-1; TRBD1 aligns across 7 bases. There are 10 residues in the CDR3. V was clipped by 6 bases and J by 8 bases; unmatched bases: 0. Per germline, CDR1 MNHEY and CDR2 SVGEGT. CDR3 DNA sequence: TGTGCCAGCAGGGACAGGGAAGCTTTCTTT. It translates to CASRDREAFF.

This clonotype was seen more than once but under ten times. V gene TRBV6-1 combines with J gene TRBJ2-7; D might be TRBD1 or TRBD2, each matching 6 bases. CDR1 MNHNS and CDR2 SASEGT come from the germline V gene. The CDR3 spans 13 residues. V was cut by 7 bases and J by 0 bases, with 10 bases left in between. This CDR3 reads CASTGGRSYEQYF. As DNA, the CDR3 is TGTGCCAGCACCGGGGGCCGCTCCTACGAGCAGTACTTC.

This clonotype was counted ten times or more. The chain uses TRBV12-3 or TRBV12-4 and TRBJ1-1; D unclear. CDR3 length equals 12 residues. The germline V and J ends were trimmed by 3 bases and 6 bases, with 8 bases remaining between them. The CDR3 coding sequence is TGTGCCAGCAGTTTTCTGGCAGCTGAAGCTTTCTTT. Translated: CASSFLAAEAFF.

This clonotype was detected ten times or more. The junction shows a germline mismatch at one end, possibly a read error. The rearrangement joins TRBV9 to TRBJ2-2; 9 bases agree with TRBD2. The CDR3 runs 13 residues. Germline V gives CDR1 SGDLS, CDR2 YYNGEE. The CDR3 sequence: CASSGSNTGELFF. For the CDR3, the DNA is TGTGCCAGTAGCGGGAGTAACACCGGGGAGCTGTTTTTT.

This clonotype has more than one count but fewer than ten. The rearrangement links TRBV5-1 to TRBJ2-1; D could derive from TRBD1 or TRBD2 (7 bases each). This CDR3 is 15 amino acids long. Germline V lookup: CDR1 SGHRS, CDR2 YFSETQ. Trimming removed 0 bases at V and 4 bases at J, with 11 bases between. The CDR3 spells CASSLAGGDYNEQFF. The DNA for the CDR3 is TGCGCCAGCAGCTTGGCAGGGGGGGATTACAATGAGCAGTTCTTC. The entire variable domain, with the rest obtained from reference TRBV5-1 and TRBJ2-1, is as follows: KAGVTQTPRYLIKTRGQQVTLSCSPISGHRSVSWYQQTPGQGLQFLFEYFSETQRNKGNFPGRFSGRQFSNSRSEMNVSTLELGDSALYLCASSLAGGDYNEQFFGPGTRLTVL.

The table lists this clonotype with many counts. The genes are TRBV12-3 or TRBV12-4 and TRBJ1-5; 9 positions match TRBD1. After removal of 5 bases from V and 6 bases from J, the junction contained 14 bases not matched to a gene. The CDR3 contains 17 residues. The CDR3 nucleotides are TGTGCCAGCAGTCCCGGGACAGGGTCGTCCCCTAGTCAGCCCCAGCATTTT. Protein product: CASSPGTGSSPSQPQHF.

This rearrangement joins TRBV6-5 to TRBJ2-3, with 10 bases aligning to TRBD1. V was pared by 4 bases and J by 5 bases, with 3 bases of the junction left unmatched. The CDR3 is made up of 14 amino acids. Germline lookup yields CDR1 MNHEY and CDR2 SVGAGI. CDR3 in amino acids: CASSFGQGVDTQYF. The CDR3 bases are TGTGCCAGCAGTTTTGGACAGGGGGTAGATACGCAGTATTTT.

This clonotype was observed a handful of times. This chain uses TRBV5-1 with TRBJ1-2; 8 positions match TRBD1. The CDR3 runs to 15 residues. Germline assignment: CDR1 SGHRS and CDR2 YFSETQ. The J segment lost 3 bases and the V segment lost 0 bases, leaving 4 bases of the junction unmatched. Written as DNA, the CDR3 is TGCGCCAGCAGCTTGGCAGGGGGCGCGTACTATGGCTACACCTTC. Its protein product is CASSLAGGAYYGYTF.

The chain is built from TRBV12-3 or TRBV12-4 and TRBJ2-1, with 9 bases identical to TRBD2. The V and J ends lost 3 bases and 7 bases, in that order; junction bases with no gene match: 4. This CDR3 region has 14 residues. The CDR3 sequence is CASSFGLARNEQFF. DNA of the CDR3: TGTGCCAGCAGTTTCGGACTAGCGAGGAATGAGCAGTTCTTC.

A word on this clonotype: One base away lies a much larger clone, so this may be a sequencing read error. V and J are TRBV29-1 and TRBJ1-1, with D tentatively TRBD1 (6 bases). The V and J ends lost 7 bases and 4 bases respectively, with 13 bases between them. In germline, CDR1 is SQVTM, CDR2 ANQGSEA. The CDR3 spans 12 residues. The CDR3, as DNA: TGCAGCGGGCGGACAGAGAGCACTGAAGCTTTCTTT. Amino acids: CSGRTESTEAFF.

The V and J genes are TRBV3-1 and TRBJ2-2; D might be TRBD1 (6 bases). The CDR3 totals 15 residues. V lost 4 bases and J lost 1, with 10 bases in between. Germline V CDR1 and CDR2: LGHDT, YNNKEL (reference sequence). The CDR3 DNA reads as TGTGCCAGCAGCCCTTCGGACAGGAACACCGGGGAGCTGTTTTTT. It specifies CASSPSDRNTGELFF.

This clonotype appeared many times. This sequence joins TRBV7-8 and TRBJ1-5; D is unresolved. The CDR3 loop spans 14 amino acids. V was cut by 1 base and J by 3 bases, with 7 bases left in between. In germline, CDR1 is SGHVS, CDR2 FQNEAQ. Written as DNA, the CDR3 is TGTGCCAGCAGCTTAGGGCATAACAATCAGCCCCAGCATTTT. It is translated as CASSLGHNNQPQHF.

V gene TRBV5-1 combines with J gene TRBJ2-5; tentatively, D is TRBD2 (7 bases). The V gene's germline CDR1 is SGHRS and CDR2 YFSETQ. The CDR3 has 16 residues. Between the trimmed V and J ends, which lost 3 bases and 5 bases, there was a span of 20 bases. The CDR3 is CASSSGGLRLGETQYF. In DNA form, the CDR3 reads TGCGCCAGCAGCTCGGGGGGCCTCCGTCTGGGGGAGACCCAGTACTTC. Full variable domain (outside the CDR3, taken from reference TRBV5-1 and TRBJ2-5): KAGVTQTPRYLIKTRGQQVTLSCSPISGHRSVSWYQQTPGQGLQFLFEYFSETQRNKGNFPGRFSGRQFSNSRSEMNVSTLELGDSALYLCASSSGGLRLGETQYFGPGTRLLVL.

Notes on this clonotype: The junction shows a germline mismatch at one end, possibly a read error. This sequence joins TRBV28 and TRBJ1-6; D is uncertain. This CDR3 comprises 17 residues. Germline V gene lookup returns CDR1 MDHEN and CDR2 SYDVKM. CDR3 sequence reads: CASLNSPGSSYNSLLHF. For the CDR3, the DNA is TGTGCCAGCCTCAACAGCCCGGGAAGCTCCTATAATTCACTCCTCCACTTT.

The rearrangement joins TRBV28 to TRBJ2-1; D may be TRBD1 (5 bases). The ends were cut back, 6 bases at V and 8 bases at J, with 20 bases in the middle. The CDR3 consists of 15 residues. Germline CDR1 and CDR2: MDHEN and SYDVKM. CDR3 in amino acids: CASSPIQGYGYEQFF. CDR3 sequence (DNA): TGTGCCAGCAGCCCCATCCAGGGTTACGGGTATGAGCAGTTCTTC.

This clonotype was counted at least ten times. CDR3 DNA: TGTGCCAGCAGCACCCCGGGCTTTGGGAGGGAGCAGTACTTC. Translating it yields CASSTPGFGREQYF. The J gene is TRBJ2-7, the V gene TRBV28; tentative D call: TRBD2 (6 bases). Germline CDR1 and CDR2: MDHEN and SYDVKM. The ends were cut back, 6 bases at V and 7 bases at J, with 19 bases in the middle. This CDR3 comprises 14 residues.